The 8 T cell receptor beta chains listed next were all sequenced from one sample in a study of blood T cell repertoires in COVID-19. Assay: immunoSEQ multiplex PCR; the TCRdb copy retains only in-frame clones and omits some. In the table there are roughly 300,000 clones, around 88% of which are singletons. The specimen was peripheral blood. The receptors shown here come from a woman in her fifties or sixties with acute or convalescent COVID-19.

The chain has TRBV18 and TRBJ1-3; D gene ambiguous. V lost 1 base, J lost 0 bases, and 7 bases lay in between. The CDR3 has 15 residues. The V gene's germline CDR1 is KGHSH and CDR2 LQKENI. The CDR3 DNA reads TGTGCCAGCTCACCACGTTCCAACTCTGGAAACACCATATATTTT. Its translation: CASSPRSNSGNTIYF.

The rearrangement links TRBV12-5 to TRBJ2-1; the D is unclear. V gave up 3 bases and J gave up 9 bases, with 12 bases separating them. The germline CDR1 and CDR2 sequences are LGHNT and FRNRAP. CDR3 length: 13 residues. CDR3 protein: CASGFRRSSEQFF. The DNA of the CDR3 is TGTGCTAGTGGTTTCCGCAGGTCAAGTGAGCAGTTCTTC.

The J gene is TRBJ2-1, the V gene TRBV5-4; possible D gene TRBD2, 6 bases. The V and J ends lost 3 bases and 9 bases respectively, with 13 bases between them. This CDR3 has 13 residues. Germline-derived CDR1 and CDR2 are SGHNT and YYREEE (reference sequence). CDR3 bases: TGTGCCAGCAGCTCAATGACTAGTACTGAGCAGTTCTTC. Its protein product is CASSSMTSTEQFF.

V is TRBV11-1 and J is TRBJ2-7; 7 bases are a match to TRBD1. Germline V gives CDR1 SGHAT, CDR2 FQDESV (reference sequence). Germline trimming cut 3 bases from V and 0 bases from J; bases unmatched to any gene: 8. This CDR3 is built from 16 residues. This chain's CDR3 is CASSLNSGQASYEQYF. CDR3 DNA sequence: TGTGCCAGCAGCTTGAACTCCGGACAGGCCTCCTACGAGCAGTACTTC.

The rearrangement links TRBV24-1 to TRBJ1-1, with D possibly TRBD1 on 6 matching bases. This CDR3 spans 12 amino acids. V lost 6 bases, J lost 8 bases, and 12 bases lay in between. Germline CDR1 is KGHDR and CDR2 is SFDVKD. The CDR3 DNA follows: TGTGCCACCAGTACTTGGACAGCCGAAGCTTTCTTT. Translated, it gives CATSTWTAEAFF.

The chain uses TRBV30 and TRBJ2-2; possibly TRBD1 for D (6 bases). Germline V gene sequence: CDR1 GTSNPN, CDR2 SVGIG (reference sequence). This CDR3 is 15 amino acids long. Trimming removed 4 bases at V and 3 bases at J, with 15 bases between. The DNA of the CDR3 is TGTGCCTGGAAACGAGGACAGCTACACACCGGGGAGCTGTTTTTT. As protein: CAWKRGQLHTGELFF.

The gene calls are TRBV27 and TRBJ1-4; D possibly corresponds to TRBD1 (5 bases). The CDR3 length is 14 residues. Germline CDR1 is MNHEY and CDR2 is SMNVEV (reference sequence). V dropped 2 bases and J dropped 5 bases, with 9 bases sitting between them. CDR3 DNA: TGTGCCAGCAGTTTAGTAGGGGCGAATGAAAAACTGTTTTTT. Protein sequence: CASSLVGANEKLFF.

V usage is TRBV7-2 and J usage is TRBJ1-1; 9 positions agree with TRBD1. With 3 bases clipped from V and 10 bases from J, the junction kept 0 bases outside the gene matches. The CDR3 totals 11 residues. Looked up from germline, CDR1 is SGHTA and CDR2 is FQGNSA. In DNA, the CDR3 is TGTGCCAGCAGCTTGGACAGGGGAGCTTTCTTT. Residues: CASSLDRGAFF.